The subject of this entry is one TCR beta chain. Its antigen is undetermined. This specimen belongs to a study of vaccination and CD4 T cells after COVID-19. Overall study: Spike peptides, overlapping and drawn from SARS-CoV-2, HCoV-NL63, HCoV-OC43 and HCoV-229E, were used to stimulate cells.

V was cut by 1 base and J by 2 bases, with 11 bases left in between. CDR3 size: 15 residues. Looked up from germline, CDR1 is LGHNA and CDR2 is YSLEER. Sequenced with the Oncomine TCR Beta short-read assay was DNA taken from cultured CD4+ T cells. After culture, CD4+ T cells served as the source for genomic DNA extraction. TCRdb recomputed calls from the PCR reads with MiXCR, one row per CDR3 protein. The sample has around 10,000 distinct CDR3 sequences, roughly 33% seen once; the top ten hold approximately 15%. Noted treatment: roughly 10-day PBMC culture with coronavirus spike peptide pools or control peptides (ViraFEST assay). Antigen-specific T cell expansion with peptide pools preceded TCR sequencing in the ViraFEST approach. Positive PCR results dated from March to December 2020, before the US Alpha, Beta and Delta variants.

The chain recombines TRBV4-3 with TRBJ1-2, with a weak D call TRBD1 (5 bases). The receptor was isolated from a human donor who had recovered from COVID-19. Sequences were derived from CD4+ T cells from blood, cultured in vitro, sampled after SARS-CoV-2 vaccination. In DNA form, the CDR3 reads TGCGCCAGCAGCCAAGCGTTTCAGGGAAACTATGGCTACACCTTC. Its translation: CASSQAFQGNYGYTF.